A single sample gave rise to the 21 T cell receptor beta chains below, sequenced in a study of blood T cells in healthy people across ages (dated by TCRdb to the mid-2010s). Library method: 5' RACE. A second PCR of 7 to 11 cycles was performed with a sample-barcoded 5' primer and a J-beta primer mix. TCRdb reran the public reads through fastp at Q25 and MiXCR, keeping productive beta chains. Rows are unified per CDR3 protein, each entry keeping the most common DNA and genes. Present in this sample are 1.5 million to 2 million distinct CDR3 sequences, about two fifths of which were seen just once. The ten largest clones add up to 23% of the sample. Sequencing used blood. All receptors derive from a human donor in good health.

The chain employs TRBV10-3 and TRBJ2-1, with D possibly matching TRBD1 (6 bases). The end of the DNA fits TRBJ2-7 better, so the J call may be wrong. Germline loops: CDR1 ENHRY, CDR2 SYGVKD. The CDR3 consists of 12 residues. CDR3 sequence (DNA): TGTGCCATCAGAACACAGGGCTACGAGCAGTACTTC. The encoded protein is CAIRTQGYEQYF.

This clonotype was recorded only once. The chain has TRBV28 and TRBJ2-7; D call uncertain. Trimming removed 1 base at V and 0 bases at J, with 13 bases between. Per germline, CDR1 MDHEN and CDR2 SYDVKM. The CDR3 loop spans 16 amino acids. CDR3 sequence reads: CASSLSRDTSSYEQYF. The CDR3 DNA is TGTGCCAGCAGTTTATCCCGAGACACGAGCTCCTACGAGCAGTACTTC. Full variable domain (rest looked up from reference TRBV28 and TRBJ2-7): DVKVTQSSRYLVKRTGEKVFLECVQDMDHENMFWYRQDPGLGLRLIYFSYDVKMKEKGDIPEGYSVSREKKERFSLILESASTNQTSMYLCASSLSRDTSSYEQYFGPGTRLTVT.

The chain combines TRBV7-2 with TRBJ1-1, with D possibly matching TRBD1 (5 bases). From germline, CDR1 is SGHTA and CDR2 FQGNSA. The CDR3 runs 14 residues. The V gene lost 2 bases and the J gene lost 5 bases, with 12 bases spanning the gap. DNA of the CDR3: TGTGCCAGCAGCTTAAACATTGGGGGAACTGAAGCTTTCTTT. Its translation: CASSLNIGGTEAFF.

This clonotype came up once. The V call is TRBV28, the J call TRBJ1-5; 7 nucleotides align to TRBD1. Germline V lookup: CDR1 MDHEN, CDR2 SYDVKM. This CDR3 has 15 residues. V lost 6 bases and J lost 11; bases outside the gene matches: 16. CDR3 region: CASSRPPGQLEAQHF. The CDR3 coding sequence is TGTGCCAGCAGCAGGCCTCCGGGACAGTTAGAAGCCCAGCATTTT.

A few counts support this clonotype. V is TRBV12-3 or TRBV12-4 and J is TRBJ2-7; TRBD1 agrees at 9 bases. The CDR3 spans 17 residues. The V and J ends lost 1 base and 4 bases, in that order; junction bases with no gene match: 11. This CDR3 reads CASSLETGTGSGYEQYF. The CDR3 region has the DNA TGTGCCAGCAGTTTAGAAACCGGGACAGGGTCCGGGTACGAGCAGTACTTC.

There are a few counts of this clonotype. The CDR3 DNA is TGCGCCAGCAGCGGGACCAGTATGTTAGGTTCCTACGAGCAGTACTTC. Translated: CASSGTSMLGSYEQYF. The chain is built from TRBV5-1 and TRBJ2-7; possibly TRBD1 or TRBD2 for D (5 bases each). The CDR3 totals 16 residues. Germline values: CDR1 SGHRS, CDR2 YFSETQ. V was clipped by 4 bases and J by 1 base, with 18 bases between them.

The CDR3 protein is CASSARPPTDTQYF. The CDR3 DNA follows: TGCGCCAGCAGCGCTCGGCCCCCCACAGATACGCAGTATTTT. The chain employs TRBV5-1 and TRBJ2-3; no firm D call. Trimming cost V 4 bases and J 2 bases, with 11 bases left between them. Germline loops: CDR1 SGHRS, CDR2 YFSETQ. The CDR3 contains 14 residues.

V usage is TRBV9 and J usage is TRBJ1-1, with a possible D match to TRBD1 (5 bases). This CDR3 has 12 amino acids. CDR1 is SGDLS, CDR2 YYNGEE, per germline. Between the trimmed V and J ends, which lost 4 bases and 11 bases, there was a span of 15 bases. The CDR3 here is CASSSRDGHAFF. The CDR3 coding sequence is TGTGCCAGCAGCTCCCGGGACGGCCACGCTTTCTTT.

V gene TRBV4-2 combines with J gene TRBJ1-2, with D possibly being TRBD1 (5 bases). Germline CDR1 is LGHNA and CDR2 is YNFKEQ. The V end was cut by 0 bases, the J end by 8 bases, with 22 bases between. CDR3 length: 17 amino acids. In DNA, the CDR3 is TGTGCCAGCAGCCAAGATCTTGACGGGGCAGGACGGAGGGGCTACACCTTC. Its translation: CASSQDLDGAGRRGYTF.

The J gene is TRBJ2-3, the V gene TRBV20-1; no firm D call. Looked up from germline, CDR1 is DFQATT and CDR2 is SNEGSKA (reference sequence). The CDR3 is 13 amino acids. V was shortened by 0 bases and J by 2 bases, with 6 bases between the two germline ends. This CDR3 reads CSAREEDTDTQYF. The DNA for the CDR3 is TGCAGTGCTAGAGAAGAGGACACAGATACGCAGTATTTT.

This clonotype was detected a few times. The rearrangement uses TRBV28 and TRBJ2-7; possibly TRBD2 for D (5 bases). Per the germline V gene, CDR1 is MDHEN and CDR2 is SYDVKM. V lost 4 bases to trimming and J lost 2 bases, with 12 bases between them. The CDR3 spans 14 residues. The CDR3 DNA reads as TGTGCCAGCAGTTCCAGCGGAATGACCTACGAGCAGTACTTC. It is translated as CASSSSGMTYEQYF.

J is TRBJ2-5 and V is TRBV28; 9 bases match TRBD1. The CDR3 has 17 residues. Germline trimming cut 5 bases from V and 11 bases from J; bases unmatched to any gene: 21. The V gene's germline CDR1 is MDHEN and CDR2 SYDVKM. CDR3 protein: CASSPAGTGHNPRGQYF. The CDR3 DNA sequence: TGTGCCAGCAGTCCCGCCGGGACAGGGCATAACCCCAGGGGGCAGTACTTC.

The CDR3 reads CSADPQGDTQYF. CDR3 coding DNA: TGCAGTGCTGACCCACAGGGGGATACGCAGTATTTT. V is TRBV20-1 and J is TRBJ2-3; 7 bases are shared with TRBD1. The CDR3 length is 12 residues. Germline trimming cut 5 bases from V and 6 bases from J; bases unmatched to any gene: 5. Per the germline V gene, CDR1 is DFQATT and CDR2 is SNEGSKA (reference sequence).

The gene calls are TRBV4-1 and TRBJ2-1; 9 bases map to TRBD2. The CDR3 length is 16 residues. Trimming took 4 bases from V and 3 from J; bases not matched to a gene: 7. CDR1 is MGHRA, CDR2 YSYEKL, per germline. The CDR3 here is CASSPLAGAIYNEQFF. The CDR3 nucleotides read TGCGCCAGCAGCCCTTTAGCGGGGGCGATCTACAATGAGCAGTTCTTC.

V and J are TRBV12-3 or TRBV12-4 and TRBJ1-1; TRBD1 matches 7 bases. The CDR3 extends over 14 amino acids. Trimming removed 0 bases from V and 6 bases from J; junction bases left unmatched: 4. The CDR3 reads CASSLAPRGPEAFF. Here the CDR3 DNA reads TGTGCCAGCAGTTTAGCGCCGAGGGGGCCTGAAGCTTTCTTT.

Only a few counts were recorded for this clonotype. The genes are TRBV10-3 and TRBJ2-5; D is possibly TRBD1 or TRBD2 (5 bases each). The closer fit of TRBJ2-7 to the DNA end suggests the J call may be wrong. This CDR3 contains 18 residues. CDR1 and CDR2 from the germline V gene are ENHRY and SYGVKD. The CDR3 sequence: CAISESGTAILLPYEQYF. The CDR3, as DNA: TGTGCCATCAGTGAGTCCGGGACCGCCATACTATTACCTTACGAGCAGTACTTC.

This clonotype has more than one count but fewer than ten. This chain connects TRBV29-1 to TRBJ1-4; perhaps TRBD1 as D (6 bases). V was shortened by 3 bases and J by 5 bases, with 10 bases between the two germline ends. The germline gives CDR1 SQVTM, CDR2 ANQGSEA. This CDR3 contains 13 residues. CDR3 DNA: TGCAGCGTTGACGTGGGGGCGAATGAAAAACTGTTTTTT. It codes for CSVDVGANEKLFF.

The J gene is TRBJ2-5, the V gene TRBV29-1, with 9 bases matching TRBD1. This CDR3 contains 13 residues. Germline V gives CDR1 SQVTM, CDR2 ANQGSEA. J lost 5 bases, V lost 5 bases, and 6 bases had no gene match. The CDR3 nucleotides are TGCAGCGTTTCTACAGGGGGCGCGGAGACCCAGTACTTC. Its protein product is CSVSTGGAETQYF.

This chain connects TRBV2 to TRBJ2-6; 8 positions match TRBD1. Germline V gene data show CDR1 as SNHLY and CDR2 as FYNNEI. This CDR3 region has 17 residues. V lost 8 bases and J lost 2; bases outside the gene matches: 11. The CDR3 DNA sequence: TGTGCCAGCCATCGGACAGGGATCTCCCCTGGGGCCAACGTCCTGACTTTC. This encodes CASHRTGISPGANVLTF. The full variable domain, in which reference TRBV2 and TRBJ2-6 provide the parts outside the CDR3, is EPEVTQTPSHQVTQMGQEVILRCVPISNHLYFYWYRQILGQKVEFLVSFYNNEISEKSEIFDDQFSVERPDGSNFTLKIRSTKLEDSAMYFCASHRTGISPGANVLTFGAGSRLTVL.

About this clonotype: Sequence at one end of the junction differs from germline and may be a read error. The chain couples TRBV24-1 to TRBJ2-4; no clear D gene. This CDR3 contains 12 residues. Germline-derived CDR1 and CDR2 are KGHDR and SFDVKD. The CDR3 nucleotides are TGTGCCACCGGTGATTTATCAAACATTCAGTACTTC. This encodes CATGDLSNIQYF.

There are a few counts of this clonotype. V usage is TRBV7-8 and J usage is TRBJ2-4; D gene uncertain. Trimming left V 1 base short and J 9 bases short, with 19 bases between. This CDR3 has 16 amino acids. Germline V gene sequence: CDR1 SGHVS, CDR2 FQNEAQ. CDR3 DNA: TGTGCCAGCAGCTTAGTACGGGTGACCCACGGAGCCATTCAGTACTTC. Protein product: CASSLVRVTHGAIQYF.